These T cell receptor beta chains were read from a single sample in a study of human CD8 memory T cell subsets. TCRdb re-called the 5' RACE reads and catalogs CDR3 proteins one per entry, DNA excluded. The table lists around 10,000 distinct CDR3 sequences. The sequenced material came from CD8+ stem-like memory T cells (TSCM and TCM) sorted from PBMCs. The receptors were gathered from a human donor in good health. CDR3s include the opening cysteine and the closing phenylalanine or tryptophan. Clone size appears in some rows only: once, few, many, or a class for an expanded clone.

size	V	J	CDR3
.	TRBV5-5	TRBJ2-1	CASSPSWGGRVNEQFF
.	TRBV20-1	TRBJ2-7	CSAGGESDYYEQYF
.	TRBV5-1	TRBJ1-1	CASSLGGDLEAFF
.	TRBV27	TRBJ2-1	CASSLRDRVEFF
medium-sized	TRBV28	TRBJ2-7	CASRLSRGGYEQYF
.	TRBV12-3/TRBV12-4	TRBJ2-3	CASSLLSTDTQYF
.	TRBV4-1	TRBJ2-1	CASSQLLAGEDEQFF
.	TRBV12-5	TRBJ1-6	CASGTQGAAFSYNSPLHF
.	TRBV7-8	TRBJ2-5	CASSLTVETQYF
.	TRBV4-1	TRBJ2-7	CASSQDAGSRGEQYF
.	TRBV7-9	TRBJ2-7	CASSLGTGATYEQYF
.	TRBV7-9	TRBJ1-1	CASTSPGPEAFF
.	TRBV29-1	TRBJ2-5	CSVALSGETQYF
.	TRBV4-3	TRBJ1-1	CASSQDSEAFF
.	TRBV4-3	TRBJ2-7	CASSQEWTGDYEQYF
medium-sized	TRBV7-2	TRBJ1-1	CASSQIKITEAFF
.	TRBV29-1	TRBJ2-7	CSVKTDSYEQYF
.	TRBV23-1	TRBJ2-7	CASSQLRTDNHEQYF
.	TRBV7-9	TRBJ2-3	CASTGGDRPDTQYF